The 17 T cell receptor beta chains in this list originate from one sample, sequenced in a study of control samples from healthy donors and cancer patients (dated by TCRdb to the early 2020s). The protocol used for the library was the immunoSEQ multiplex PCR assay. As stored in TCRdb, this immuneACCESS dataset retains in-frame rearrangements with V and J assigned. A fraction of the clones does not appear; measured against another copy, unresolved V genes explain less than half of the discrepancy, and the remainder lacks a known reason. The sample table contains tens of thousands of clones; only one count was recorded for around 90% of them. 1.7% of the sample belongs to the ten largest clones. What was sequenced was PBMCs. Receptors originate from a man aged 35 to 55 with colorectal cancer.

This clone was picked up a small number of times. CDR3 DNA: TGCAGTGCTAGTGCATGGGGTAAAAGGGAGACCCAGTACTTC. This sequence encodes CSASAWGKRETQYF. The chain uses TRBV20-1 and TRBJ2-5; D remains ambiguous. The germline V and J ends were trimmed by 3 bases and 5 bases, with 16 bases remaining between them. This CDR3 comprises 14 residues. Per the germline V gene, CDR1 is DFQATT and CDR2 is SNEGSKA (reference sequence).

This chain joins TRBV7-2 and TRBJ2-7, with D unclear. V dropped 5 bases and J dropped 2 bases, with 7 bases sitting between them. Per the germline V gene, CDR1 is SGHTA and CDR2 is FQGNSA. The length of the CDR3 is 12 residues. The CDR3 bases are TGTGCCAGCAGCCTTAGTACCTACGAGCAGTACTTC. Translation: CASSLSTYEQYF. The full variable domain, in which reference TRBV7-2 and TRBJ2-7 provide the parts outside the CDR3, is GAGVSQSPSNKVTEKGKDVELRCDPISGHTALYWYRQSLGQGLEFLIYFQGNSAPDKSGLPSDRFSAERTGGSVSTLTIQRTQQEDSAVYLCASSLSTYEQYFGPGTRLTVT.

This sequence joins TRBV6-6 and TRBJ1-5, with 7 bases identical to TRBD1. Germline trimming cut 5 bases from V and 0 bases from J; bases unmatched to any gene: 4. Looked up from germline, CDR1 is MNHNY and CDR2 is SVGAGI (reference sequence). The CDR3 runs to 15 residues. CDR3 DNA: TGTGCCAGCAGTCCGACAGGGACTAGCAATCAGCCCCAGCATTTT. It yields the protein CASSPTGTSNQPQHF.

The gene calls are TRBV4-3 and TRBJ2-3, with D tentatively TRBD2 (6 bases). The V and J ends lost 1 base and 3 bases respectively, with 11 bases between them. CDR1 is LGHNA, CDR2 YSLEER, per germline. CDR3 size: 15 residues. CDR3 amino acids: CASSQGGEPTDTQYF. The CDR3 region has the DNA TGCGCCAGCAGCCAAGGCGGGGAACCGACAGATACGCAGTATTTT.

The V call is TRBV13, the J call TRBJ1-1; TRBD1 agrees at 9 bases. V was pared by 3 bases and J by 1 base, with 3 bases of the junction left unmatched. CDR3 size: 15 residues. Germline lookup yields CDR1 PRHDT and CDR2 FYEKMQ (reference sequence). CDR3 coding DNA: TGTGCCAGCAGCTTCGGGACAGGGAAGAACACTGAAGCTTTCTTT. This translates into CASSFGTGKNTEAFF.

CDR3 DNA sequence: TGCGCCAGCAGCGAGCAGGGGGAGACGCAGTATTTT. As protein: CASSEQGETQYF. V gene TRBV5-1 combines with J gene TRBJ2-3, with 7 nucleotides matching TRBD1. After removal of 4 bases from V and 9 bases from J, the junction contained 5 bases not matched to a gene. Germline V CDR1 and CDR2: SGHRS, YFSETQ. This CDR3 comprises 12 residues.

The chain is built from TRBV5-5 and TRBJ1-5, with D possibly TRBD1 on 5 matching bases. V was trimmed by 3 bases and J by 0 bases, leaving 10 bases between them. Germline V gene sequence: CDR1 SGHKS, CDR2 YYEKEE (reference sequence). The CDR3 contains 15 residues. The CDR3 nucleotides read TGTGCCAGCAGCTCCCAGGGAAATAGCAATCAGCCCCAGCATTTT. Its translation is CASSSQGNSNQPQHF.

V gene TRBV6-2 or TRBV6-3 combines with J gene TRBJ1-5; possibly TRBD1 for D (6 bases). The V end was cut by 6 bases, the J end by 3 bases, with 21 bases between. CDR1 is MNHEY, CDR2 SVGEGT, per germline. This CDR3 contains 17 residues. CDR3 loop: CASSLRRKDSFNQPQHF. The CDR3 DNA follows: TGTGCCAGCAGCCTACGACGGAAGGACAGCTTCAATCAGCCCCAGCATTTT.

The chain uses TRBV6-1 and TRBJ1-3; unclear D gene. CDR1 and CDR2 from the germline V gene are MNHNS and SASEGT. Trimming removed 0 bases at V and 2 bases at J, with 8 bases between. The CDR3 contains 15 residues. CDR3 nucleotide sequence: TGTGCCAGCAGTGAAGCGCGAGGGACTGGAAACACCATATATTTT. Amino acid sequence: CASSEARGTGNTIYF.

This chain links TRBV9 with TRBJ2-5; 11 positions agree with TRBD2. The CDR3 spans 15 residues. Trimming cost V 4 bases and J 2 bases; bases outside gene matches: 4. Germline V gene lookup returns CDR1 SGDLS and CDR2 YYNGEE. The CDR3 loop reads CASSTLAGVQETQYF. The CDR3 DNA reads TGTGCCAGCAGCACACTAGCGGGGGTTCAAGAGACCCAGTACTTC.

The rearrangement uses TRBV25-1 and TRBJ2-2; no clear D. Germline V lookup: CDR1 MGHDK, CDR2 SYGVNS. V lost 4 bases, J lost 0 bases, and 6 bases lay in between. This CDR3 is 14 amino acids long. The CDR3 loop reads CASSARTNTGELFF. The CDR3 DNA follows: TGTGCCAGCAGTGCACGAACGAACACCGGGGAGCTGTTTTTT.

This chain links TRBV2 with TRBJ1-4, with D unresolved. Trimming removed 3 bases at V and 2 bases at J, with 10 bases between. Germline values: CDR1 SNHLY, CDR2 FYNNEI. The CDR3 is 15 amino acids. CDR3 sequence reads: CASSDRRVTNEKLFF. The CDR3 DNA sequence: TGTGCCAGCAGTGACAGGAGGGTCACTAATGAAAAACTGTTTTTT.

The chain uses TRBV11-3 and TRBJ2-1; 9 bases agree with TRBD1. This CDR3 has 16 residues. The trim removed 0 bases at V and 2 bases at J, leaving 2 bases unmatched. The germline V gene encodes CDR1 SGHNT and CDR2 YENEEA. CDR3 sequence (DNA): TGTGCCAGCAGCTTAGAGGGACAGGGCCCCTACAATGAGCAGTTCTTC. Encoded protein: CASSLEGQGPYNEQFF.

The chain recombines TRBV27 with TRBJ1-1; D is possibly TRBD1 (6 bases). V lost 5 bases and J 0 bases, leaving 19 bases between the germline ends. The CDR3 extends over 17 amino acids. CDR1 and CDR2 (germline): MNHEY, SMNVEV (reference sequence). The chain's CDR3 is CASSPGEWVPVNTEAFF. CDR3 nucleotide sequence: TGTGCCAGCAGTCCAGGGGAGTGGGTGCCAGTGAACACTGAAGCTTTCTTT.

The sample holds a few counts of this clone. This chain uses TRBV19 with TRBJ1-4, with TRBD1 as a possible D gene (5 bases). V lost 9 bases and J lost 0, with 20 bases in between. The germline V gene encodes CDR1 LNHDA and CDR2 SQIVND (reference sequence). The CDR3 spans 17 residues. In DNA, the CDR3 is TGTGCCAGCACTCCCTCCCGTCTGGGGCCAACTAATGAAAAACTGTTTTTT. This codes for CASTPSRLGPTNEKLFF.

The J gene is TRBJ2-1, the V gene TRBV18; D could derive from TRBD1 or TRBD2 (5 bases each). V was clipped by 0 bases and J by 5 bases, with 11 bases between them. The CDR3 extends over 15 amino acids. Germline values: CDR1 KGHSH, CDR2 LQKENI. CDR3 residues: CASSPPWGTDNEQFF. The CDR3 DNA follows: TGTGCCAGCTCACCACCCTGGGGGACGGACAATGAGCAGTTCTTC.

The J gene is TRBJ1-1, the V gene TRBV19; 7 bases are shared with TRBD1. There are 13 residues in the CDR3. The V segment lost 4 bases and the J segment 4 bases; nucleotides outside the gene matches: 3. Germline-derived CDR1 and CDR2 are LNHDA and SQIVND (reference sequence). The CDR3 sequence is CASSKTGSTEAFF. The CDR3 bases are TGTGCCAGTAGTAAGACAGGGAGCACTGAAGCTTTCTTT.